The 28 T cell receptor beta chains below come from one sample, sequenced in a study of cytomegalovirus exposure and HLA in healthy donors (dated by TCRdb to about 2017). Library generation was performed with the immunoSEQ multiplex PCR assay. TCRdb holds this immuneACCESS table with in-frame rearrangements only. Some clones are missing; in checked studies, unresolved V genes explain under half, and the rest has no known cause. The sample yields roughly 150,000 clones; 85% to 90% were counted once. 3.3% of the sample comes from the top ten. Sample: PBMCs. These receptor sequences come from a young woman in good health and CMV-seropositive.

The rearrangement joins TRBV4-2 to TRBJ2-2, with 7 bases that match TRBD1. The CDR3 totals 16 residues. From germline, CDR1 is LGHNA and CDR2 YNFKEQ. The J segment lost 4 bases and the V segment lost 1 base, leaving 6 bases of the junction unmatched. CDR3 region: CASSQAGQVGTGELFF. The CDR3 DNA reads TGTGCCAGCAGCCAAGCCGGACAGGTTGGCACCGGGGAGCTGTTTTTT.

This rearrangement joins TRBV6-5 to TRBJ2-3, with D possibly being TRBD2 (6 bases). Germline V gene lookup returns CDR1 MNHEY and CDR2 SVGAGI. The CDR3 loop spans 14 amino acids. Trimming removed 6 bases at V and 3 bases at J, with 13 bases between. CDR3 residues: CASRGGLITDTQYF. As DNA, the CDR3 is TGTGCCAGCAGGGGGGGACTGATTACAGATACGCAGTATTTT.

This rearrangement joins TRBV27 to TRBJ2-2; D perhaps matches TRBD2 (5 bases). The ends were cut back, 4 bases at V and 5 bases at J, with 8 bases in the middle. The CDR3 is made up of 13 amino acids. CDR1 is MNHEY and CDR2 is SMNVEV in the germline V gene (reference sequence). The CDR3 sequence is CASSWRKTGELFF. CDR3 DNA: TGTGCCAGCAGTTGGAGGAAGACCGGGGAGCTGTTTTTT.

This chain links TRBV4-3 with TRBJ2-3; TRBD2 aligns across 10 bases. Unmatched junction bases numbered 4, after V lost 5 bases and J lost 2 bases. This CDR3 is 15 amino acids long. From germline, CDR1 is LGHNA and CDR2 YSLEER. CDR3 loop: CASSRTSGFTDTQYF. DNA for the CDR3: TGCGCCAGCAGCAGGACTAGCGGATTCACAGATACGCAGTATTTT.

The chain has TRBV30 and TRBJ1-3; the D is unclear. This CDR3 is 17 amino acids long. Trimming removed 0 bases from V and 3 bases from J, with 18 bases in between. CDR1 and CDR2 from the germline V gene are GTSNPN and SVGIG (reference sequence). In DNA form, the CDR3 reads TGTGCCTGGAGTGTACTTCGCAGGATTTCGTATGGAAACACCATATATTTT. Translated, it gives CAWSVLRRISYGNTIYF.

The V gene is TRBV5-1, the J gene TRBJ2-3; 12 nucleotides line up with TRBD2. Trimming took 4 bases from V and 6 from J; bases not matched to a gene: 9. This CDR3 contains 16 residues. Germline V CDR1 and CDR2: SGHRS, YFSETQ. CDR3 bases: TGCGCCAGCAGCGTGCTGACTAGCGGGAGTCGGGATACGCAGTATTTT. As protein: CASSVLTSGSRDTQYF.

As concerns this clone: One end of the junction is discordant with germline, which a read error may explain. The rearrangement joins TRBV7-2 to TRBJ2-7, with a tentative D call TRBD1 (5 bases). Germline values: CDR1 SGHTA, CDR2 FQGNSA. This CDR3 comprises 11 residues. CDR3 sequence (DNA): TGTGCCAGCAGCTTAGCCGACCCTAGGGGCTTC. This sequence encodes CASSLADPRGF.

This clone has only a few counts. The gene calls are TRBV4-3 and TRBJ2-3; TRBD2 aligns across 9 bases. V was clipped by 0 bases and J by 6 bases; unmatched bases: 13. This CDR3 spans 18 amino acids. The germline CDR1 and CDR2 sequences are LGHNA and YSLEER. DNA for the CDR3: TGCGCCAGCAGCCAAGATGACTTCTTAGCGGGAGCGCGGGATACGCAGTATTTT. Translated, it gives CASSQDDFLAGARDTQYF.

The CDR3: CASSIAAAEAQYF. Written as DNA, the CDR3 is TGTGCCAGTAGTATTGCCGCGGCGGAGGCCCAGTACTTC. V usage is TRBV19 and J usage is TRBJ2-5; maybe TRBD2 (5 bases). This CDR3 contains 13 residues. The germline gives CDR1 LNHDA, CDR2 SQIVND (reference sequence). V lost 3 bases, J lost 9 bases, and 14 bases lay in between.

The chain uses TRBV2 and TRBJ1-4; 7 bases fit TRBD1. CDR1 is SNHLY, CDR2 FYNNEI, per germline. This CDR3 comprises 14 residues. V was clipped by 6 bases and J by 7 bases; unmatched bases: 8. The CDR3 bases are TGTGCCAGCAGAGCCCCGACAGGGCGTGAAAAACTGTTTTTT. It codes for CASRAPTGREKLFF. Full variable domain (rest looked up from reference TRBV2 and TRBJ1-4): EPEVTQTPSHQVTQMGQEVILRCVPISNHLYFYWYRQILGQKVEFLVSFYNNEISEKSEIFDDQFSVERPDGSNFTLKIRSTKLEDSAMYFCASRAPTGREKLFFGSGTQLSVL.

To note about this clone: A read error may account for a junction end that differs from germline. The rearrangement joins TRBV7-7 to TRBJ2-3; D is unclear. The CDR3 totals 13 residues. Germline V gene data show CDR1 as SSHAT and CDR2 as FNYEAQ (reference sequence). The CDR3 here is CASSQRLEATQYF. CDR3 bases: TGTGCTAGCAGCCAAAGGCTAGAGGCTACGCAGTATTTT.

The chain carries TRBV6-5 and TRBJ1-1; tentative D call: TRBD1 (5 bases). Germline CDR1 and CDR2: MNHEY and SVGAGI. Trimming stripped 6 bases from V and 5 bases from J, with 7 bases between. This CDR3 has 11 residues. The CDR3 loop is CASREGTEAFF. CDR3 DNA sequence: TGTGCCAGCAGGGAGGGGACTGAAGCTTTCTTT.

V usage is TRBV7-2 and J usage is TRBJ2-3; 9 nucleotides agree with TRBD2. The CDR3 contains 15 residues. CDR1 is SGHTA, CDR2 FQGNSA, per germline. J was trimmed by 5 bases and V by 5 bases; bases with no gene match: 8. CDR3 nucleotides: TGTGCCAGCAGCGCCGCTAGCGGGAATATAGATACGCAGTATTTT. It encodes CASSAASGNIDTQYF.

V and J are TRBV28 and TRBJ2-7; 10 bases fit TRBD2. Trimming took 8 bases from V and 2 from J; bases not matched to a gene: 6. The CDR3 extends over 14 amino acids. Germline assignment: CDR1 MDHEN and CDR2 SYDVKM. In nucleotides, the CDR3 is TGTGCCAGCCGAAGGACTAGCGGTCCCTACGAGCAGTACTTC. Its protein product is CASRRTSGPYEQYF.

The chain recombines TRBV12-5 with TRBJ2-5, with a possible D match to TRBD1 (6 bases). This CDR3 is built from 13 residues. The germline V gene has CDR1 LGHNT and CDR2 FRNRAP. V lost 2 bases and J 10 bases, leaving 14 bases between the germline ends. CDR3 sequence: CASGLTPGVGQYF. CDR3 in DNA: TGTGCTAGTGGTTTGACGCCAGGGGTGGGCCAGTACTTC. The full variable domain, rest sourced from reference TRBV12-5 and TRBJ2-5, is DARVTQTPRHKVTEMGQEVTMRCQPILGHNTVFWYRQTMMQGLELLAYFRNRAPLDDSGMPKDRFSAEMPDATLATLKIQPSEPRDSAVYFCASGLTPGVGQYFGPGTRLLVL.

The V and J genes are TRBV4-1 and TRBJ1-3; D is possibly TRBD1 (5 bases). The germline CDR1 and CDR2 sequences are MGHRA and YSYEKL. The CDR3 runs 15 residues. Trimming cost V 1 base and J 2 bases, with 9 bases left between them. The CDR3: CASSQGGGTGNTIYF. The CDR3 nucleotides read TGCGCCAGCAGCCAAGGTGGGGGGACTGGAAACACCATATATTTT.

The V call is TRBV30, the J call TRBJ2-1; D uncertain. Per germline, CDR1 GTSNPN and CDR2 SVGIG (reference sequence). CDR3 length equals 12 residues. V was trimmed by 1 base and J by 4 bases, leaving 5 bases between them. This chain's CDR3 is CAWSAKYNEQFF. CDR3 DNA sequence: TGTGCCTGGAGTGCCAAATACAATGAGCAGTTCTTC.

The V call is TRBV9, the J call TRBJ1-1; 7 positions match TRBD1. Trimming took 4 bases from V and 1 from J; bases not matched to a gene: 10. Germline CDR1 SGDLS, CDR2 YYNGEE. The CDR3 extends over 16 amino acids. This CDR3 reads CASSQGQAGKNTEAFF. DNA of the CDR3: TGTGCCAGCAGCCAAGGACAGGCGGGTAAGAACACTGAAGCTTTCTTT.

The rearrangement uses TRBV14 and TRBJ2-7; D gene ambiguous. The CDR3 contains 13 residues. V was shortened by 4 bases and J by 2 bases, with 9 bases between the two germline ends. CDR1 and CDR2 (germline): SGHDN, FVKESK. The CDR3 loop is CASSPSPAYEQYF. In nucleotides, the CDR3 is TGTGCCAGCAGCCCGTCACCAGCCTACGAGCAGTACTTC.

This chain connects TRBV9 to TRBJ2-6; TRBD1 agrees at 7 bases. Per the germline V gene, CDR1 is SGDLS and CDR2 is YYNGEE. The CDR3 runs 15 residues. V shed 4 bases, J shed 2 bases, and the junction held 3 bases outside the gene matches. CDR3 loop: CASSPDRAGANVLTF. As DNA, the CDR3 is TGTGCCAGCAGCCCAGACAGGGCTGGGGCCAACGTCCTGACTTTC.

This clone was seen just once. The V gene is TRBV6-5, the J gene TRBJ1-1, with D perhaps TRBD1 (5 bases). Trimming pared 6 bases from V and 8 bases from J, leaving 16 bases between. There are 13 residues in the CDR3. The germline CDR1 and CDR2 sequences are MNHEY and SVGAGI. CDR3 nucleotide sequence: TGTGCCAGCAGACGACAGAGCTCGGGCGAAGCTTTCTTT. It encodes CASRRQSSGEAFF.

This chain connects TRBV30 to TRBJ2-7; TRBD1 is a possible D gene (6 bases). CDR1 GTSNPN and CDR2 SVGIG come from the germline V gene (reference sequence). The CDR3 extends over 13 amino acids. The V end was cut by 0 bases, the J end by 7 bases, with 13 bases between. The CDR3 here is CAWSVQVQGEQYF. The CDR3 nucleotides read TGTGCCTGGAGTGTACAGGTCCAGGGGGAGCAGTACTTC.

This clone was seen just once. The gene calls are TRBV29-1 and TRBJ2-5, with 8 bases matching TRBD2. Germline CDR1 and CDR2: SQVTM and ANQGSEA. Trimming removed 6 bases from V and 3 bases from J; junction bases left unmatched: 6. This CDR3 region has 13 residues. The CDR3, as DNA: TGCAGCGTCCTACTAGCGGAAAAAGAGACCCAGTACTTC. Translated: CSVLLAEKETQYF.

Written as DNA, the CDR3 is TGTGCCAGCAGCCTGACAGGCGCGCCGAGCTCCTACGAGCAGTACTTC. Translating gives CASSLTGAPSSYEQYF. This rearrangement joins TRBV27 to TRBJ2-7; perhaps TRBD1 as D (6 bases). The CDR3 is made up of 16 amino acids. Between the trimmed V and J ends, which lost 6 bases and 0 bases, there was a span of 18 bases. CDR1 is MNHEY, CDR2 SMNVEV, per germline (reference sequence).

The genes are TRBV11-3 and TRBJ2-3; D gene unclear. In germline, CDR1 is SGHNT, CDR2 YENEEA. V shed 1 base and J shed 6 bases, with 11 bases lying between them. CDR3 length: 14 residues. The CDR3 sequence: CASSLGSRRDTQYF. Written as DNA, the CDR3 is TGTGCCAGCAGCTTAGGCAGTCGCAGGGATACGCAGTATTTT. Full variable domain (remainder filled in from reference TRBV11-3 and TRBJ2-3): EAGVVQSPRYKIIEKKQPVAFWCNPISGHNTLYWYLQNLGQGPELLIRYENEEAVDDSQLPKDRFSAERLKGVDSTLKIQPAELGDSAVYLCASSLGSRRDTQYFGPGTRLTVL.

V is TRBV30 and J is TRBJ2-1; TRBD2 agrees at 10 bases. Germline V lookup: CDR1 GTSNPN, CDR2 SVGIG (reference sequence). The V segment lost 0 bases and the J segment 9 bases; nucleotides outside the gene matches: 11. This CDR3 has 16 residues. This CDR3 is CAWSVRGLAGVGEQFF. The CDR3 region has the DNA TGTGCCTGGAGTGTACGGGGGCTAGCGGGAGTTGGTGAGCAGTTCTTC.

The genes are TRBV4-1 and TRBJ2-1; TRBD2 is a possible D gene (6 bases). Per the germline V gene, CDR1 is MGHRA and CDR2 is YSYEKL. V was clipped by 1 base and J by 2 bases, with 9 bases between them. The CDR3 loop spans 15 amino acids. In DNA, the CDR3 is TGCGCCAGCAGCCAAGGGCGGGAAGCCTACAATGAGCAGTTCTTC. Protein: CASSQGREAYNEQFF.

This sequence joins TRBV11-3 and TRBJ2-7, with 10 positions matching TRBD1. The V gene end was trimmed by 4 bases and the J gene end by 3 bases; junction bases not matched to a gene: 9. Germline V gene sequence: CDR1 SGHNT, CDR2 YENEEA. The CDR3 sequence is 16 residues long. CDR3 loop: CASSSKERDRGYEQYF. The DNA for the CDR3 is TGTGCCAGCAGCTCGAAGGAACGGGACAGGGGCTACGAGCAGTACTTC. The entire variable domain, with the rest obtained from reference TRBV11-3 and TRBJ2-7, is as follows: EAGVVQSPRYKIIEKKQPVAFWCNPISGHNTLYWYLQNLGQGPELLIRYENEEAVDDSQLPKDRFSAERLKGVDSTLKIQPAELGDSAVYLCASSSKERDRGYEQYFGPGTRLTVT.